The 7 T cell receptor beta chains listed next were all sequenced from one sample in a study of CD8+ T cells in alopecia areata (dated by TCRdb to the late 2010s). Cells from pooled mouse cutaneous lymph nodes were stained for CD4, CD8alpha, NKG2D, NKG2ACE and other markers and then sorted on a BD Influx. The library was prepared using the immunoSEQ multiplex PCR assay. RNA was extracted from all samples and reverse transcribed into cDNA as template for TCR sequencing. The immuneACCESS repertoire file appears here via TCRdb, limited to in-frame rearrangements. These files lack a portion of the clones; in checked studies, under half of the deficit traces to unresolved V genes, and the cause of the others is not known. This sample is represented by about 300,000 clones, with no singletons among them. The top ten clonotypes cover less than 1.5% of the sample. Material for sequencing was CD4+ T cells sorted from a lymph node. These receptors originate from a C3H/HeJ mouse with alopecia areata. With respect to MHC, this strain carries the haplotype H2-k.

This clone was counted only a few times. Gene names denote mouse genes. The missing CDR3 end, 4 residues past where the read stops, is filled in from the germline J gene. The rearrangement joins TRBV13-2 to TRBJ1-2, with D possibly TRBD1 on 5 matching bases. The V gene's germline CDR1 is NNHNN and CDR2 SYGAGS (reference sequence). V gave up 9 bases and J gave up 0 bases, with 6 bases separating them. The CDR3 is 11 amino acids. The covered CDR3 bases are TGTGCCAAGACAGCAAACTCC. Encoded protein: CAKTANS. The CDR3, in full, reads CAKTANSDYTF.

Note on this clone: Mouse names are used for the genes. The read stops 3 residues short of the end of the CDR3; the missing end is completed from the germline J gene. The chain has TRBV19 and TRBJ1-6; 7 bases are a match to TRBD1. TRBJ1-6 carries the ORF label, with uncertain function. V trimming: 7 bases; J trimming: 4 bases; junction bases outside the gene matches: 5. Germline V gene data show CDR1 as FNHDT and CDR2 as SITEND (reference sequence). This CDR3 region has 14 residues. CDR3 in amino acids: CASVGRGYNSPLYF. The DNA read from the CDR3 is TGTGCCAGCGTCGGCAGGGGGTATAATTCGCCC.

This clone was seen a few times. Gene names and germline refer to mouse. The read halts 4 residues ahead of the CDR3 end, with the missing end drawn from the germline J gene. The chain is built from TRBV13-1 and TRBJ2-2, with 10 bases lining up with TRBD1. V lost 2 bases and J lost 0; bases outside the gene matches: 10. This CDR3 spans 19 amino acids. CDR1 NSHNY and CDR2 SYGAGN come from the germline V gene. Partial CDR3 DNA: TGTGCCAGCAGTGAGGCTCCGGGACAGGGGACTGCAAACACCGGG. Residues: CASSEAPGQGTANTG. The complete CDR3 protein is CASSEAPGQGTANTGQLYF.

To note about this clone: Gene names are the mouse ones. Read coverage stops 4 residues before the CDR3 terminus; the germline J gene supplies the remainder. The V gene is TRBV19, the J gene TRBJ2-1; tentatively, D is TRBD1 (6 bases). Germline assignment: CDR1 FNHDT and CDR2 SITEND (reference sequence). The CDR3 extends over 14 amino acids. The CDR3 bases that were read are TGTGCCAGCAGTATAGGCCAGGGGAGGGCT. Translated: CASSIGQGRA. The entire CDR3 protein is CASSIGQGRAEQFF. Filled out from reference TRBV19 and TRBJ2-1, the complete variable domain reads GGIITQTPKFLIGQEGQKLTLKCQQNFNHDTMYWYRQDSGKGLRLIYYSITENDLQKGDLSEGYDASREKKSSFSLTVTSAQKNEMAVFLCASSIGQGRAEQFFGPGTRLTVL.

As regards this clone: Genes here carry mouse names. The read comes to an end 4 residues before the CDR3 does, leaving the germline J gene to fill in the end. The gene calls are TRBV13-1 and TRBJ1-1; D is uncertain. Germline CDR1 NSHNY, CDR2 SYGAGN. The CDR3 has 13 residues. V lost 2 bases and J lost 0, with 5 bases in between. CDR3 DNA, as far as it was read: TGTGCCAGCAGTGACCAGCCAAACACA. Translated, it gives CASSDQPNT. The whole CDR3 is CASSDQPNTEVFF.

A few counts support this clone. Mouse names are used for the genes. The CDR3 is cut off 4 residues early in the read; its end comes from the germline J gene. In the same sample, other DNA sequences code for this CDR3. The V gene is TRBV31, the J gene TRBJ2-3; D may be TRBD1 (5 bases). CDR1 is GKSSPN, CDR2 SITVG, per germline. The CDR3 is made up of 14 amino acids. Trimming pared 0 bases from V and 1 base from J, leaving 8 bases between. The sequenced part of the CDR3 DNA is TGTGCCTGGAGTCTAAGGGGAGGTGCAGAA. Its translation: CAWSLRGGAE. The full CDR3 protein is CAWSLRGGAETLYF.

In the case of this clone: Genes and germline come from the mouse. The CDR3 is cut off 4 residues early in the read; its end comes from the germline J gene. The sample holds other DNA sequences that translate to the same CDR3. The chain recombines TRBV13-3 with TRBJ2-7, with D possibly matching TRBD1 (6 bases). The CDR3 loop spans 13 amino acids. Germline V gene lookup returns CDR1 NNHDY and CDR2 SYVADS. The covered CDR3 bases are TGTGCCAGCAGTGATAGGGACAAATAT. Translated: CASSDRDKY. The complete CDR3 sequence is CASSDRDKYEQYF.